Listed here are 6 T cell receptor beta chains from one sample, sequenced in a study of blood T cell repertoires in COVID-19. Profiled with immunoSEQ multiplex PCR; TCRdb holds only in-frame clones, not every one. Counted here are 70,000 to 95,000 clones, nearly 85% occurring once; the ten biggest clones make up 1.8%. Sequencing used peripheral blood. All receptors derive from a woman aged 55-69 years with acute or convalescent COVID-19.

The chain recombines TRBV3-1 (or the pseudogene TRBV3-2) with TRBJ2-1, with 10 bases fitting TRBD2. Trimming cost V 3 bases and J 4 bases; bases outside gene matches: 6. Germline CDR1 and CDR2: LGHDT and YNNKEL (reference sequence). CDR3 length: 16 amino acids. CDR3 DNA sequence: TGTGCCAGCAGCCAGGCTAGCGGGGGCCCTTACAATGAGCAGTTCTTC. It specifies CASSQASGGPYNEQFF.

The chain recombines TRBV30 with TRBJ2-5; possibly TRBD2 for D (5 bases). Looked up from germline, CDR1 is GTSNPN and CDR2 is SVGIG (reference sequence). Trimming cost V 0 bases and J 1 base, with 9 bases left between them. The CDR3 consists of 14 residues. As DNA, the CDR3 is TGTGCCTGGAGTGTACTAGGGTTCCAAGAGACCCAGTACTTC. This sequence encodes CAWSVLGFQETQYF. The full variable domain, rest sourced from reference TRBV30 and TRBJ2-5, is SQTIHQWPATLVQPVGSPLSLECTVEGTSNPNLYWYRQAAGRGLQLLFYSVGIGQISSEVPQNLSASRPQDRQFILSSKKLLLSDSGFYLCAWSVLGFQETQYFGPGTRLLVL.

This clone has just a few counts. In nucleotides, the CDR3 is TGTGCCACCAGTGCTAGACAGGGAAGCTATGGCTACACCTTC. It specifies CATSARQGSYGYTF. The V gene is TRBV24-1, the J gene TRBJ1-2, with 7 nucleotides matching TRBD1. The CDR3 is 14 residues long. The J segment lost 4 bases and the V segment lost 5 bases, leaving 6 bases of the junction unmatched. CDR1 is KGHDR and CDR2 is SFDVKD in the germline V gene.

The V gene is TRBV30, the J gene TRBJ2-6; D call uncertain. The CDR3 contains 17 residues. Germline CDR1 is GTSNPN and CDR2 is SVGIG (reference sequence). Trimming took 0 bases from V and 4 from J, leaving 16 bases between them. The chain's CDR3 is CAWSVKTLTLGANVLTF. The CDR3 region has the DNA TGTGCCTGGAGTGTAAAGACTCTAACTCTGGGGGCCAACGTCCTGACTTTC.

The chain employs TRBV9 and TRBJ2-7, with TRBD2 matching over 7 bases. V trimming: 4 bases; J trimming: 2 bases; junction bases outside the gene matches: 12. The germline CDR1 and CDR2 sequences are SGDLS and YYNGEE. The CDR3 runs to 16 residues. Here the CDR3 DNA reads TGTGCCAGCAGCCCCAAGGGGCTAGCGGCCACCTACGAGCAGTACTTC. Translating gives CASSPKGLAATYEQYF.

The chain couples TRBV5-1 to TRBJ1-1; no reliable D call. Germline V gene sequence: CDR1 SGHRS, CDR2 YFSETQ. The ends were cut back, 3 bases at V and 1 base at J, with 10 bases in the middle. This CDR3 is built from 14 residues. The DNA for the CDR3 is TGCGCCAGCAGCTGGGCGTTCAGGAACACTGAAGCTTTCTTT. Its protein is CASSWAFRNTEAFF.